This TCR beta chain is drawn from a study of cytomegalovirus exposure and HLA in healthy donors. Study-wide results and caveats: It was reportedly the case that the classifier diagnosed cytomegalovirus status with high specificity and sensitivity. A later analysis linked a missense variant in DCLRE1C to the trimming of TCR beta V and J genes. The study labeled more than 150 TCR beta chains cytomegalovirus-associated. Reports indicate that TCR beta sequences accurately predicted the HLA-A and HLA-B alleles of most subjects.

About this clone itself: Its matching antigen is unknown.

Both 60 Vbeta primers and 13 Jbeta primers went into the PCR. Clones were read by immunoSEQ multiplex PCR, and TCRdb kept only the in-frame ones, dropping some. Seen here are tens of thousands of clones, 6.5% to 8% observed once, and the top ten hold about 2.3%. This receptor was taken from a man aged 45-65 years in good health and CMV-seronegative. The sequenced sample consisted of PBMCs.

The CDR3 nucleotides are TGTGCCAGCAGCTCATCGACAGGGGATGGCAATCAGCCCCAGCATTTT. Protein product: CASSSSTGDGNQPQHF. This chain links TRBV7-9 with TRBJ1-5; 8 bases align to TRBD1. V shed 4 bases and J 2 bases; nucleotides not matched to a gene: 7. This CDR3 contains 16 residues. Germline CDR1 reads SEHNR; CDR2 reads FQNEAQ (reference sequence).